Listed below are T cell receptor beta chains from one sample, sequenced in a study of blood T cell repertoires in COVID-19. Measured with immunoSEQ multiplex PCR; TCRdb has only the in-frame clones, and not every one. Found here are 150,000 to 200,000 clones, roughly four fifths of them singletons; the top ten hold around 6.1%. Sequencing was done on a sample of peripheral blood. The receptors derive from a woman aged 40-49 years with acute or convalescent COVID-19. The CDR3 runs from the conserved cysteine through the conserved F or W. The D gene is left open where the match is weak. Expanded clones are given a class, and other clones once, few, many or no size at all.

V gene	J gene	D gene	clone size	CDR3 protein	CDR3 DNA
TRBV11-3	TRBJ2-7	-	-	CASSLPSRQEEQYF	TGTGCCAGCAGCTTACCCTCCAGACAGGAAGAGCAGTACTTC
TRBV28	TRBJ2-7	-	-	CASSNIYEQYF	TGTGCCAGCAGTAATATCTACGAGCAGTACTTC
TRBV19	TRBJ2-7	TRBD2	-	CASSSIGGVSYEQYF	TGTGCCAGTAGCTCTATCGGGGGGGTTTCCTACGAGCAGTACTTC
TRBV24-1	TRBJ2-2	-	few	CATSDLRDTGELFF	TGTGCCACCAGTGATCTCAGGGACACCGGGGAGCTGTTTTTT
TRBV30	TRBJ1-1	-	-	CAWSQTASAFF	TGTGCCTGGAGTCAAACAGCTTCCGCTTTCTTT
TRBV27	TRBJ2-7	-	-	CASSPGSYEQYF	TGTGCCAGCAGTCCAGGCTCCTACGAGCAGTACTTC
TRBV6-1	TRBJ2-7	TRBD1	-	CASSDSGTVYEQYF	TGTGCCAGCAGTGATTCCGGGACAGTCTACGAGCAGTACTTC
TRBV19	TRBJ1-5	TRBD1	-	CASSTRQGASQPQHF	TGTGCCAGTAGTACCCGACAGGGGGCGAGTCAGCCCCAGCATTTT
TRBV4-1	TRBJ1-2	-	-	CASSQDLGANYGYTF	TGCGCCAGCAGCCAAGATCTGGGGGCGAACTATGGCTACACCTTC
TRBV5-4	TRBJ2-3	-	-	CASSLISAGGDTQYF	TGTGCCAGCAGCTTGATTAGCGCAGGAGGTGATACGCAGTATTTT
TRBV3-1/TRBV3-2	TRBJ1-1	TRBD1	-	CASSQGQGAEAFF	TGTGCCAGCAGCCAAGGACAGGGAGCCGAAGCTTTCTTT
TRBV10-3	TRBJ1-5	-	-	CAISGEGRNGNQPQHF	TGTGCCATCAGTGGGGAGGGACGGAATGGCAATCAGCCCCAGCATTTT
TRBV6-5	TRBJ2-7	TRBD2	-	CASSYGLAGVYEQYF	TGTGCCAGCAGTTACGGGCTAGCGGGGGTATACGAGCAGTACTTC
TRBV4-1	TRBJ1-1	TRBD1	once	CASSAIGTVTEAFF	TGCGCCAGCAGCGCGATTGGGACAGTCACTGAAGCTTTCTTT
TRBV7-9	TRBJ1-1	-	few	CASPSSDGNTEAFF	TGTGCCAGCCCAAGCTCCGATGGGAACACTGAAGCTTTCTTT
TRBV13	TRBJ2-1	-	once	CASTDTGGNEQFF	TGTGCCAGCACCGACACCGGTGGCAATGAGCAGTTCTTC
TRBV24-1	TRBJ2-1	TRBD2	-	CATSDFPGTSEHSSYNEQFF	TGTGCCACCAGTGATTTCCCCGGGACTAGCGAACACAGTTCCTACAATGAGCAGTTCTTC
TRBV28	TRBJ2-7	-	-	CASSFDILDLEQYF	TGTGCCAGCAGTTTCGACATTCTCGATCTTGAGCAGTACTTC
TRBV10-3	TRBJ2-7	-	-	CAIARVEYEQYF	TGTGCCATCGCTCGGGTAGAGTACGAGCAGTACTTC
TRBV11-2	TRBJ2-3	-	few	CASSGGGGVGDTQYF	TGTGCCAGCAGCGGGGGTGGCGGGGTTGGAGATACGCAGTATTTT
TRBV7-9	TRBJ1-2	-	few	CASNQGANYGYTF	TGTGCCAGCAACCAGGGCGCTAACTATGGCTACACCTTC
TRBV18	TRBJ2-7	-	-	CASSETRSSSYEQYF	TGTGCCAGCTCAGAGACTCGATCAAGCTCCTACGAGCAGTACTTC
TRBV27	TRBJ2-5	-	-	CASKPSRGASQETQYF	TGTGCCAGCAAGCCCTCCCGGGGGGCATCCCAAGAGACCCAGTACTTC
TRBV2	TRBJ2-1	TRBD2	-	CASIYPTSGLYNEQFF	TGTGCCAGCATTTACCCAACTAGCGGATTGTACAATGAGCAGTTCTTC
TRBV7-2	TRBJ1-2	-	-	CASSLGGSNYGYTF	TGTGCCAGCAGCTTAGGGGGCAGCAACTATGGCTACACCTTC
TRBV6-5	TRBJ1-4	TRBD1	-	CASSPKGANNEKLFF	TGTGCCAGCAGCCCCAAGGGGGCCAATAATGAAAAACTGTTTTTT
TRBV11-2	TRBJ1-1	TRBD1	-	CASSLPYRTGLNTEAFF	TGTGCCAGCAGCTTACCCTATCGGACAGGGTTGAACACTGAAGCTTTCTTT
TRBV29-1	TRBJ1-1	-	-	CSVGYRVSNTEAFF	TGCAGCGTTGGCTACAGGGTTTCGAACACTGAAGCTTTCTTT
TRBV3-1/TRBV3-2	TRBJ1-1	TRBD1	-	CASRARDRDTGAFF	TGTGCCAGCAGGGCCCGGGACAGGGACACAGGAGCTTTCTTT
TRBV12-3/TRBV12-4	TRBJ2-1	TRBD2	-	CATGTSSYNEQFF	TGTGCCACCGGGACTAGCTCCTACAATGAGCAGTTCTTC
TRBV5-8	TRBJ1-5	TRBD1	-	CASSLQGYSNQPQHF	TGTGCCAGCAGCTTACAGGGGTATAGCAATCAGCCCCAGCATTTT
TRBV2	TRBJ2-5	-	-	CASSVGGAQETQYF	TGTGCCAGCAGTGTAGGGGGGGCCCAAGAGACCCAGTACTTC
TRBV6-5	TRBJ1-1	TRBD1	-	CASSYGGGREAFF	TGTGCCAGCAGTTACGGAGGGGGCCGTGAAGCTTTCTTT
TRBV28	TRBJ2-7	-	-	CAEGHSSYEQYF	TGTGCCGAGGGACACAGCTCCTACGAGCAGTACTTC
TRBV30	TRBJ1-1	-	-	CAWSVLRTGDTEAFF	TGTGCCTGGAGTGTACTTCGTACGGGGGACACTGAAGCTTTCTTT
TRBV3-1/TRBV3-2	TRBJ2-3	TRBD2	-	CASSRPTSGTDTQYF	TGTGCCAGCAGTCGCCCGACTAGCGGCACAGATACGCAGTATTTT
TRBV4-1	TRBJ2-7	-	-	CASSQDRGAPTYEQYF	TGCGCCAGCAGCCAAGACCGGGGGGCGCCGACCTACGAGCAGTACTTC
TRBV25-1	TRBJ1-2	TRBD1	once	CASSEGQADYYGYTF	TGTGCCAGCAGTGAGGGACAGGCGGACTATTATGGCTACACCTTC
TRBV20-1	TRBJ2-7	-	-	CSAGVDVRRGEQYF	TGCAGTGCTGGTGTAGACGTTAGAAGGGGCGAGCAGTACTTC
TRBV6-5	TRBJ1-2	-	-	CASRGREGYGYTF	TGTGCCAGCAGAGGCCGGGAGGGCTATGGCTACACCTTC
TRBV4-2	TRBJ2-7	TRBD2	-	CASSQVSGSSYEQYF	TGTGCCAGCAGCCAAGTGAGCGGGAGTTCCTACGAGCAGTACTTC
TRBV11-2	TRBJ1-3	-	-	CASSLSTGLSGNTIYF	TGTGCCAGCAGCTTAAGCACAGGGCTCTCTGGAAACACCATATATTTT
TRBV18	TRBJ2-6	TRBD1	-	CASSPTGTASSGANVLTF	TGTGCCAGCTCACCCACCGGGACAGCGAGCTCTGGGGCCAACGTCCTGACTTTC
TRBV3-1/TRBV3-2	TRBJ1-3	-	-	CASSLGRGGFGNTIYF	TGTGCCAGCAGCCTCGGTAGGGGAGGCTTTGGAAACACCATATATTTT
TRBV6-9	TRBJ2-6	-	-	CASSYLWESGANVLTF	TGTGCCAGCAGTTATCTTTGGGAGTCCGGGGCCAACGTCCTGACTTTC
TRBV18	TRBJ2-7	-	-	CASSAAPTNEQYF	TGTGCCAGCTCCGCGGCCCCTACCAACGAGCAGTACTTC
TRBV10-3	TRBJ2-5	TRBD1	-	CAISEVRGQGAGETQYF	TGTGCCATCAGTGAGGTTCGGGGACAGGGGGCTGGAGAGACCCAGTACTTC